This TCR beta chain stems from a study of T cells in localized non-small cell lung cancer. Profiling relied on immunoSEQ multiplex PCR, and the TCRdb table lists in-frame clones only, not all of them. The sample holds about 11,000 clones, approximately 84% seen once. V shed 3 bases, J shed 0 bases, and the junction held 3 bases outside the gene matches. The CDR3 runs to 16 residues. Germline CDR1 LNHDA, CDR2 SQIVND (reference sequence). The chain combines TRBV19 with TRBJ2-3, with 10 nucleotides matching TRBD2. This receptor was obtained from a male donor aged 60 or over with stage III lung adenocarcinoma. This specimen consisted of peripheral blood, obtained before any cancer treatment. The CDR3 DNA reads TGTGCCAGTAGTATGGGGACTAGCGCTAGCACAGATACGCAGTATTTT. Protein: CASSMGTSASTDTQYF.